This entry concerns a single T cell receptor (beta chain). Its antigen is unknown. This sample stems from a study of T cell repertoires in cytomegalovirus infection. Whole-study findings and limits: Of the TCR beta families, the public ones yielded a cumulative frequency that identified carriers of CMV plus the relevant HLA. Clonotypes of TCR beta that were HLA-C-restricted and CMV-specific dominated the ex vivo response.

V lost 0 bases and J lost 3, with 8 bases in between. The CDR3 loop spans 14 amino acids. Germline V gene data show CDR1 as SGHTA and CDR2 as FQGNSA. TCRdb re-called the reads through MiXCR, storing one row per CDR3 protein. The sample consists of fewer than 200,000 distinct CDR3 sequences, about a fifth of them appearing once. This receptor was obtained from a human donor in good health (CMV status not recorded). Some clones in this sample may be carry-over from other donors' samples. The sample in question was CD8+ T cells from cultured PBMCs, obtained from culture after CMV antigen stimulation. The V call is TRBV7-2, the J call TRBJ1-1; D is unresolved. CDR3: CASSLAGGYTEAFF. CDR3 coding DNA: TGTGCCAGCAGCTTAGCAGGAGGTTACACTGAAGCTTTCTTT.